This T cell receptor (beta chain) was identified in a study of Ad26.COV2.S vaccination and SARS-CoV-2 variants. This CDR3 is 14 amino acids long. The germline CDR1 and CDR2 sequences are MNHEY and SVGAGI. The ends were cut back, 4 bases at V and 7 bases at J, with 11 bases in the middle. Overall study results and limits: After vaccination, substantial breadth of spike-specific CD8+ and CD4+ responses was reported.

Treatment denoted: some 20 received Ad26.COV2.S at low or high dose, single or two shots; about five received placebo; per-sample allocation not given. After the first vaccine or placebo injection, samples were drawn on day 63. Sequencing was performed with immunoSEQ multiplex PCR; in TCRdb, only in-frame clones are kept and a portion is missing. This sample has fewer than 300,000 clones, with around 87% found just once. On this clone: Its cognate antigen is unknown.

The specimen was peripheral blood, collected in a trial of Ad26.COV2.S vaccine versus placebo. This sequence joins TRBV6-5 and TRBJ1-6; D gene unclear. The TCR originated in a person aged 18-65 years who received the Ad26.COV2.S COVID-19 vaccine or a placebo. The CDR3 DNA sequence: TGTGCCAGCAGTTCCGGACGGTGGAATTCACCCCTCCACTTT. Translated: CASSSGRWNSPLHF.